One sample yielded the 22 T cell receptor beta chains listed below, sequenced in a study of CD8+ T cells in alopecia areata. As for treatment: oral pan-JAK inhibitor, 5-10 mg twice daily. Extraction and reverse transcription of RNA yielded cDNA as the sequencing template. Measured with immunoSEQ multiplex PCR; TCRdb has only the in-frame clones, and not every one. Of around 200,000 clones listed, roughly 53% are singletons. The sample here was CD8+ T cells sorted from blood, taken at week 24, from a patient treated with tofacitinib. These receptors all stem from a human donor with alopecia areata.

This rearrangement joins TRBV25-1 to TRBJ2-6, with D unresolved. Trimming took 10 bases from V and 1 from J, leaving 11 bases between them. Germline V lookup: CDR1 MGHDK, CDR2 SYGVNS. CDR3 size: 14 residues. The CDR3 DNA is TGTGCCACCGAATGGGCTTCTGGGGCCAACGTCCTGACTTTC. Translation gives CATEWASGANVLTF.

This clone is a singleton in its sample. The rearrangement links TRBV7-3 to TRBJ2-3, with TRBD1 identical over 10 bases. This CDR3 has 15 amino acids. Looked up from germline, CDR1 is SGHTA and CDR2 is FQGTGA. Germline trimming cut 3 bases from V and 1 base from J; bases unmatched to any gene: 1. As DNA, the CDR3 is TGTGCCAGCAGCTTCGGGACAGGGGGCACAGATACGCAGTATTTT. Translating it yields CASSFGTGGTDTQYF.

V and J are TRBV5-1 and TRBJ1-6; possible D gene TRBD1, 6 bases. Germline CDR1 SGHRS, CDR2 YFSETQ. V dropped 6 bases and J dropped 10 bases, with 17 bases sitting between them. The CDR3 covers 14 residues. The CDR3 DNA is TGCGCCAGCACATCGGGGGGGCAAGTCTCACCCCTCCACTTT. Translated: CASTSGGQVSPLHF. Supplemented by reference TRBV5-1 and TRBJ1-6, the full variable domain reads KAGVTQTPRYLIKTRGQQVTLSCSPISGHRSVSWYQQTPGQGLQFLFEYFSETQRNKGNFPGRFSGRQFSNSRSEMNVSTLELGDSALYLCASTSGGQVSPLHFGNGTRLTVT.

The rearrangement links TRBV7-9 to TRBJ2-7; TRBD1 matches 7 bases. The CDR3 loop spans 12 amino acids. Germline V lookup: CDR1 SEHNR, CDR2 FQNEAQ (reference sequence). V dropped 3 bases and J dropped 6; count of bases not matched to a gene: 2. The CDR3 protein is CASSLTGTEQYF. The CDR3 DNA follows: TGTGCCAGCAGCTTGACAGGGACCGAGCAGTACTTC.

The rearrangement links TRBV9 to TRBJ1-2; TRBD1 matches at 11 bases. The germline V gene encodes CDR1 SGDLS and CDR2 YYNGEE. V was clipped by 4 bases and J by 8 bases; unmatched bases: 13. The CDR3 consists of 16 residues. The CDR3 loop reads CASSPHSSDRGQGYTF. CDR3 sequence (DNA): TGTGCCAGCAGCCCTCACTCCTCGGACAGGGGGCAAGGCTACACCTTC.

This clone has only one observation. V is TRBV13 and J is TRBJ1-2, with D hard to call. The CDR3 extends over 13 amino acids. The V gene lost 6 bases and the J gene lost 6 bases, with 14 bases spanning the gap. CDR1 is PRHDT, CDR2 FYEKMQ, per germline (reference sequence). CDR3 amino acids: CASRSPERDGYTF. The CDR3 DNA reads as TGTGCCAGCAGGTCCCCCGAGCGGGATGGCTACACCTTC.

The chain joins TRBV29-1 to TRBJ2-3, with TRBD1 matching over 7 bases. V shed 7 bases, J shed 6 bases, and the junction held 13 bases outside the gene matches. The germline V gene encodes CDR1 SQVTM and CDR2 ANQGSEA. The CDR3 covers 14 residues. CDR3 amino acids: CSGAGTEVPDTQYF. For the CDR3, the DNA is TGCAGCGGGGCCGGGACAGAAGTCCCGGATACGCAGTATTTT.

The J gene is TRBJ2-5, the V gene TRBV14; 9 positions agree with TRBD1. Germline V gene sequence: CDR1 SGHDN, CDR2 FVKESK. Trimming at V came to 6 bases and at J to 2 bases, leaving 1 base not matched to a gene. CDR3 length: 13 amino acids. The chain's CDR3 is CASRGTGQETQYF. In nucleotides, the CDR3 is TGTGCCAGCAGGGGGACAGGGCAAGAGACCCAGTACTTC.

This clone was detected ten times or more. This chain links TRBV5-5 with TRBJ2-4; either TRBD1 or TRBD2 may fit D (5 bases each). Germline lookup yields CDR1 SGHKS and CDR2 YYEKEE (reference sequence). The CDR3 is made up of 15 amino acids. V shed 4 bases and J shed 3 bases, with 14 bases lying between them. The CDR3 region is CASSHSGTGKNIQYF. DNA for the CDR3: TGTGCCAGCAGCCACTCCGGGACGGGCAAAAACATTCAGTACTTC.

The chain recombines TRBV27 with TRBJ2-7; D uncertain. This CDR3 comprises 13 residues. CDR1 MNHEY and CDR2 SMNVEV come from the germline V gene (reference sequence). V lost 2 bases to trimming and J lost 2 bases, with 7 bases between them. CDR3: CASSLQVPYEQYF. CDR3 in DNA: TGTGCCAGCAGTTTACAGGTGCCCTACGAGCAGTACTTC.

The rearrangement joins TRBV7-9 to TRBJ1-2; 12 positions agree with TRBD1. After removal of 5 bases from V and 6 bases from J, the junction contained 16 bases not matched to a gene. CDR3 length equals 18 residues. The germline V gene has CDR1 SEHNR and CDR2 FQNEAQ (reference sequence). CDR3 bases: TGTGCCAGCAGCCTCCCCCCCGGGGACAGGGGGCGCTCGGATGGCTACACCTTC. This gives the protein CASSLPPGDRGRSDGYTF.

V gene TRBV9 combines with J gene TRBJ2-1, with D perhaps TRBD1 (5 bases). Deletions cut 3 bases from V and 12 bases from J, with 16 bases between. Germline V CDR1 and CDR2: SGDLS, YYNGEE. The CDR3 contains 13 residues. DNA for the CDR3: TGTGCCAGCAGCGCCTCACTCAGGGTAAGGCAGTTCTTC. As protein: CASSASLRVRQFF.

The J gene is TRBJ2-3, the V gene TRBV2; the D call may be TRBD1 or TRBD2 (7 bases each). This CDR3 region has 18 residues. Trimming removed 3 bases from V and 2 bases from J, with 21 bases in between. Germline CDR1 reads SNHLY; CDR2 reads FYNNEI. CDR3 sequence (DNA): TGTGCCAGCAGTGACCTAGCGGCGACAGGGACGGACACAGATACGCAGTATTTT. Its protein product is CASSDLAATGTDTDTQYF.

The V gene is TRBV6-6, the J gene TRBJ2-5, with 11 bases that match TRBD2. With 4 bases clipped from V and 3 bases from J, the junction kept 7 bases outside the gene matches. In germline, CDR1 is MNHNY, CDR2 SVGAGI (reference sequence). This CDR3 contains 16 residues. The CDR3 DNA reads TGTGCCAGCAGTTTCGGGCCTAGCGGGGGGAAAGAGACCCAGTACTTC. Amino acids: CASSFGPSGGKETQYF.

V and J are TRBV14 and TRBJ1-1, with D maybe TRBD1 (5 bases). Germline CDR1 and CDR2: SGHDN and FVKESK. This CDR3 is 16 amino acids long. V lost 2 bases, J lost 6 bases, and 19 bases lay in between. The CDR3 region has the DNA TGTGCCAGCAGCCAATGGGGTGATTCAGGGAGGGCTGAAGCTTTCTTT. It specifies CASSQWGDSGRAEAFF.

V usage is TRBV11-2 and J usage is TRBJ2-3, with D maybe TRBD2 (5 bases). The CDR3 spans 16 residues. V was clipped by 5 bases and J by 3 bases, with 18 bases between them. CDR1 and CDR2 from the germline V gene are SGHAT and FQNNGV. The CDR3 coding sequence is TGTGCCAGCAGCCTCAAGAGGCTAGCAGTAACAGATACGCAGTATTTT. This gives the protein CASSLKRLAVTDTQYF.

This clone has a handful of counts. The rearrangement uses TRBV15 and TRBJ2-7; unclear D gene. Germline values: CDR1 LNHNV, CDR2 YYDKDF (reference sequence). This CDR3 region has 13 residues. V was shortened by 1 base and J by 6 bases, with 10 bases between the two germline ends. The CDR3 region is CATSRAGSAEQYF. In DNA, the CDR3 is TGTGCCACCAGCAGAGCGGGTTCAGCCGAGCAGTACTTC.

The chain uses TRBV6-5 and TRBJ1-6; tentative D call: TRBD1 (6 bases). Germline values: CDR1 MNHEY, CDR2 SVGAGI. The V gene lost 5 bases and the J gene lost 14 bases, with 13 bases spanning the gap. This CDR3 comprises 12 residues. The CDR3 reads CASSKGGGSLHF. The CDR3 DNA is TGTGCCAGCAGTAAAGGGGGGGGATCCCTCCACTTT.

This clone came up a few times. The chain employs TRBV7-9 and TRBJ2-1; 12 positions agree with TRBD2. Germline lookup yields CDR1 SEHNR and CDR2 FQNEAQ (reference sequence). This CDR3 comprises 15 residues. V shed 6 bases, J shed 2 bases, and the junction held 2 bases outside the gene matches. The CDR3 is CASRGTSGPYNEQFF. The CDR3 nucleotides are TGTGCCAGCAGGGGGACTAGCGGGCCCTACAATGAGCAGTTCTTC.

The V and J genes are TRBV15 and TRBJ1-2; D not resolved. Trimming removed 0 bases from V and 5 bases from J, with 13 bases in between. Looked up from germline, CDR1 is LNHNV and CDR2 is YYDKDF (reference sequence). CDR3 length: 15 residues. This chain's CDR3 is CATSRDRADHYGYTF. For the CDR3, the DNA is TGTGCCACCAGCAGAGATCGAGCGGACCATTATGGCTACACCTTC.

The table lists this clone with a few counts. The chain combines TRBV19 with TRBJ2-7; D call uncertain. The V end lost 4 bases, the J end lost 3 bases, and 7 bases lay between the germline ends. CDR3 size: 12 residues. Germline CDR1 reads LNHDA; CDR2 reads SQIVND (reference sequence). CDR3 sequence reads: CASSSMGYEQYF. The CDR3 DNA reads TGTGCCAGTAGTAGTATGGGCTACGAGCAGTACTTC.

The chain links TRBV2 to TRBJ1-5; weak D call: TRBD1 (6 bases). CDR3 length equals 14 residues. V lost 9 bases to trimming and J lost 0 bases, with 12 bases between them. Per germline, CDR1 SNHLY and CDR2 FYNNEI. CDR3 in amino acids: CARGQLYSNQPQHF. CDR3 nucleotide sequence: TGTGCCAGAGGACAGCTTTATAGCAATCAGCCCCAGCATTTT.